Listed here are 5 T cell receptor beta chains from one sample, sequenced in a study of blood T cell repertoires in COVID-19. Method: immunoSEQ multiplex PCR; TCRdb's copy keeps in-frame clones and lacks some. The data hold under 300,000 clones, with around 83% observed a single time. The source material was peripheral blood. Receptors were obtained from a man aged 30 to 45 who had recovered from COVID-19.

The genes are TRBV5-1 and TRBJ2-1; D is possibly TRBD1 (5 bases). Deletions cut 3 bases from V and 6 bases from J, with 19 bases between. This CDR3 has 16 residues. From germline, CDR1 is SGHRS and CDR2 YFSETQ. This chain's CDR3 is CASSWTMTFLANEQFF. In DNA form, the CDR3 reads TGCGCCAGCAGCTGGACAATGACTTTTTTGGCCAATGAGCAGTTCTTC.

The chain uses TRBV7-3 and TRBJ1-1; a possible D gene is TRBD1 (6 bases). CDR3 size: 14 residues. Trimming removed 4 bases from V and 5 bases from J, with 14 bases in between. The germline V gene has CDR1 SGHTA and CDR2 FQGTGA. CDR3 DNA: TGTGCCAGCAGCTCACAGGGACGAAGAACTGAAGCTTTCTTT. Amino acid sequence: CASSSQGRRTEAFF.

The V gene is TRBV29-1, the J gene TRBJ1-5, with D unresolved. Trimming removed 4 bases from V and 4 bases from J, with 8 bases in between. The germline V gene has CDR1 SQVTM and CDR2 ANQGSEA. The CDR3 extends over 12 amino acids. The CDR3 region has the DNA TGCAGCGTTGTCGACGGGAATCAGCCCCAGCATTTT. Protein: CSVVDGNQPQHF.

The chain uses TRBV4-1 and TRBJ2-7; D gene ambiguous. Trimming took 2 bases from V and 5 from J, leaving 10 bases between them. The CDR3 runs 13 residues. Looked up from germline, CDR1 is MGHRA and CDR2 is YSYEKL. CDR3 DNA sequence: TGCGCCAGCAGCCAACCCTCTGAGGACGAGCAGTACTTC. This codes for CASSQPSEDEQYF.

The chain recombines TRBV19 with TRBJ1-5, with no clear D. This CDR3 is 13 amino acids long. Germline lookup yields CDR1 LNHDA and CDR2 SQIVND (reference sequence). DNA for the CDR3: TGTGCGACTAACCCGGGCCCTAATCAGCCCCAGCATTTT. It specifies CATNPGPNQPQHF.